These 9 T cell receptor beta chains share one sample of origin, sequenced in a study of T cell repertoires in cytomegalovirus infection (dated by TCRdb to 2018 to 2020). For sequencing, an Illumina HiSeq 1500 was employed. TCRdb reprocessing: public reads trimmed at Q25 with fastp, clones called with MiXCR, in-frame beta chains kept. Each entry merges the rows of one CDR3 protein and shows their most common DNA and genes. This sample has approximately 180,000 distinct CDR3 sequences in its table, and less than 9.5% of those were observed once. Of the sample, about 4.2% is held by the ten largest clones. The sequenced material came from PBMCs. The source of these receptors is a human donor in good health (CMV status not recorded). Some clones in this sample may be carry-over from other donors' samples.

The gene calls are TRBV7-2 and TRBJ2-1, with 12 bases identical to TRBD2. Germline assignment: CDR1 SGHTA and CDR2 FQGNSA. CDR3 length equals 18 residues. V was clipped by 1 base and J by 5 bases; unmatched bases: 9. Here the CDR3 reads CASSLGLAGAVAHNEQFF. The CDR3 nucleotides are TGTGCCAGCAGCTTAGGACTAGCGGGGGCCGTCGCTCACAATGAGCAGTTCTTC.

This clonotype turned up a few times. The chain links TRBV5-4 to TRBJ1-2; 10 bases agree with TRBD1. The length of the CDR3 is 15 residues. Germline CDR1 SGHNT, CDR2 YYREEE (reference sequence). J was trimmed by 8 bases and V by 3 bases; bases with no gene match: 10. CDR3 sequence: CASSSTLGTGVGYTF. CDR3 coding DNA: TGTGCCAGCAGCTCAACGCTTGGGACAGGGGTCGGCTACACCTTC. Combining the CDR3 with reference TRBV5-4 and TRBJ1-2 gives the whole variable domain ETGVTQSPTHLIKTRGQQVTLRCSSQSGHNTVSWYQQALGQGPQFIFQYYREEENGRGNFPPRFSGLQFPNYSSELNVNALELDDSALYLCASSSTLGTGVGYTFGSGTRLTVV.

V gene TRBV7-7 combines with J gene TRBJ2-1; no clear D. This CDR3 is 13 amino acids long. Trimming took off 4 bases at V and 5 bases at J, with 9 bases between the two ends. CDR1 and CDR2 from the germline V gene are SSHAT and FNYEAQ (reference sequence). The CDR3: CASSSSPDNEQFF. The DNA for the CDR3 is TGTGCCAGCAGCTCTAGTCCGGACAATGAGCAGTTCTTC.

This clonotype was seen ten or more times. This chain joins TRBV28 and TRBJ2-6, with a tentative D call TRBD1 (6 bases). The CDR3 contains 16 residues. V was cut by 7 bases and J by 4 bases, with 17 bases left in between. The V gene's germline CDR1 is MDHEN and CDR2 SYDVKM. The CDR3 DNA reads TGTGCCAGCACTACAGGGACGTCGGTGGGGGCCAACGTCCTGACTTTC. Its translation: CASTTGTSVGANVLTF.

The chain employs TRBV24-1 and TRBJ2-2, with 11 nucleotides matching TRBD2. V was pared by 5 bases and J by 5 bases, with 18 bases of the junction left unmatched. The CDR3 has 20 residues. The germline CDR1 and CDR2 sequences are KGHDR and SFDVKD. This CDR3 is CATSARGRGLLAGGTGELFF. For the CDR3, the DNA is TGTGCCACCAGTGCCAGAGGCAGGGGGTTGCTAGCGGGAGGAACCGGGGAGCTGTTTTTT.

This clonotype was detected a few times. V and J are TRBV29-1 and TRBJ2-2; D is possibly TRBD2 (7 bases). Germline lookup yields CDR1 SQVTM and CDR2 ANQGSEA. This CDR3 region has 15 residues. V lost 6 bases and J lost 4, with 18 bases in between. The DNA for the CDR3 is TGCAGCGTCTACGGGGGCGGGGGCCTCACCGGGGAGCTGTTTTTT. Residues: CSVYGGGGLTGELFF.

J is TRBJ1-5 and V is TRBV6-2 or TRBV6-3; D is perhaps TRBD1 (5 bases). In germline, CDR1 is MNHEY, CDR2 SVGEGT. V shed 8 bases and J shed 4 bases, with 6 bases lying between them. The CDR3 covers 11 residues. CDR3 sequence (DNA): TGTGCCAGCGGGGGGAATCAGCCCCAGCATTTT. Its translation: CASGGNQPQHF.

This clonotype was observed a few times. The CDR3 DNA sequence: TGTGCCAGCAGTTCCCAGCCAGGACGGAACACTGAAGCTTTCTTT. Encoded protein: CASSSQPGRNTEAFF. V usage is TRBV6-2 or TRBV6-3 and J usage is TRBJ1-1; D ambiguous. This CDR3 comprises 15 residues. Germline V gives CDR1 MNHEY, CDR2 SVGEGT. The V end was cut by 4 bases, the J end by 1 base, with 13 bases between.

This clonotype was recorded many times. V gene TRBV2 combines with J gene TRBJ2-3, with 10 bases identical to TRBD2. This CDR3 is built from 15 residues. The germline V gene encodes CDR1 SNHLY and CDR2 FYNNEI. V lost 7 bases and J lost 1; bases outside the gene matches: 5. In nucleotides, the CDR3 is TGTGCCAGCAACGCCGGGACTAGCGGCACAGATACGCAGTATTTT. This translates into CASNAGTSGTDTQYF.